This T cell receptor beta chain was identified in a study of T cells after yellow fever vaccination. This clonotype showed up many times. One end of the junction varies from germline; a read error may be responsible. MiXCR, applied by TCRdb to the 5' RACE reads, yields one record per CDR3 protein. The repertoire consists of some 350,000 distinct CDR3 sequences, with roughly 6.2% occurring once and the leading ten covering approximately 15%. This receptor was obtained from a man aged 25-40 years who received the YFV17D yellow fever vaccine. Sequencing used PBMCs, obtained 5 days after the yellow fever booster vaccination.

In DNA, the CDR3 is TGCGCCAGCACCTTGGTAGCTCGAGGCACAGATACGCAGTATTTT. Protein sequence: CASTLVARGTDTQYF. The chain uses TRBV5-1 and TRBJ2-3, with unresolved D. The V gene's germline CDR1 is SGHRS and CDR2 YFSETQ. This CDR3 spans 15 amino acids.